These 26 T cell receptor beta chains came from one sample sequenced in a study of OX40 agonist ivuxolimab in advanced cancers. Only in-frame clones appear in the TCRdb table, and some are missing; sequencing was by immunoSEQ multiplex PCR. The sample has about 58,000 clones, roughly nine tenths seen once. Source: CD4+ or CD8+ T cells sorted from blood, taken in a trial of the OX40 agonist ivuxolimab. These TCRs come from an adult with an advanced solid tumor such as melanoma, head and neck, liver or kidney cancer.

V gene TRBV5-8 combines with J gene TRBJ2-3; D is ambiguous. Germline V gene lookup returns CDR1 SGHTS and CDR2 YDEGEE. This CDR3 has 8 residues. The V and J ends lost 2 bases and 14 bases respectively, with 3 bases between them. The CDR3 DNA reads TGTGCCAGCAGCTTTTGGTATTTT. Translation: CASSFWYF.

The chain combines TRBV4-3 with TRBJ2-7; D is unresolved. The V end was cut by 1 base, the J end by 1 base, with 14 bases between. This CDR3 has 16 amino acids. Looked up from germline, CDR1 is LGHNA and CDR2 is YSLEER. The CDR3 DNA follows: TGCGCCAGCAGCCAAGTAGCAGGTCTCGGATCCTACGAGCAGTACTTC. It is translated as CASSQVAGLGSYEQYF.

The chain joins TRBV4-2 to TRBJ2-5, with 14 bases fitting TRBD2. Germline lookup yields CDR1 LGHNA and CDR2 YNFKEQ. The CDR3 runs to 18 residues. With V trimmed by 1 base and J by 5 bases, 9 bases remained unmatched. The DNA for the CDR3 is TGTGCCAGCAGCCAAGGCCTCGGGACTAGCGGGAGTTGGGAGACCCAGTACTTC. Its translation is CASSQGLGTSGSWETQYF.

The chain joins TRBV4-1 to TRBJ2-1, with D hard to call. The ends were cut back, 3 bases at V and 0 bases at J, with 9 bases in the middle. The CDR3 length is 15 residues. Germline V lookup: CDR1 MGHRA, CDR2 YSYEKL. CDR3 in amino acids: CASSQVMSSYNEQFF. As DNA, the CDR3 is TGCGCCAGCAGCCAGGTCATGAGCTCCTACAATGAGCAGTTCTTC.

V usage is TRBV9 and J usage is TRBJ2-3; a possible D gene is TRBD1 (6 bases). The V end lost 4 bases, the J end lost 6 bases, and 27 bases lay between the germline ends. Germline-derived CDR1 and CDR2 are SGDLS and YYNGEE. The CDR3 extends over 18 amino acids. The CDR3 DNA follows: TGTGCCAGCAGCATCGGGACCCGACCGCAGCATACAGGGGATACGCAGTATTTT. It codes for CASSIGTRPQHTGDTQYF.

The chain links TRBV10-3 to TRBJ1-1, with TRBD1 matching over 7 bases. Losses at the gene ends were 6 bases for V and 6 bases for J; bases not matched to a gene: 7. The CDR3 loop spans 13 amino acids. The V gene's germline CDR1 is ENHRY and CDR2 SYGVKD. The CDR3 loop is CAIRDTGAAEAFF. The CDR3, as DNA: TGTGCCATCAGGGACACAGGGGCCGCTGAAGCTTTCTTT.

V and J are TRBV7-8 and TRBJ1-5; D not certain. This CDR3 is 12 amino acids long. Trimming cost V 1 base and J 9 bases, with 7 bases left between them. Germline values: CDR1 SGHVS, CDR2 FQNEAQ. CDR3 DNA sequence: TGTGCCAGCAGCTTAGACATGAGGCCCCAGCATTTT. It encodes CASSLDMRPQHF.

The chain combines TRBV19 with TRBJ2-1; 7 bases match TRBD2. The length of the CDR3 is 14 residues. CDR1 and CDR2 (germline): LNHDA, SQIVND (reference sequence). Trimming at V came to 6 bases and at J to 6 bases, leaving 8 bases not matched to a gene. CDR3 in DNA: TGTGCCAGTAGGGATGGACTAGTCGCCAATGAGCAGTTCTTC. Translating it yields CASRDGLVANEQFF. The whole variable domain, filled in from reference TRBV19 and TRBJ2-1, reads DGGITQSPKYLFRKEGQNVTLSCEQNLNHDAMYWYRQDPGQGLRLIYYSQIVNDFQKGDIAEGYSVSREKKESFPLTVTSAQKNPTAFYLCASRDGLVANEQFFGPGTRLTVL.

The chain joins TRBV9 to TRBJ1-1, with D possibly TRBD1 on 5 matching bases. Germline CDR1 SGDLS, CDR2 YYNGEE. The CDR3 is 14 residues long. V was shortened by 0 bases and J by 0 bases, with 6 bases between the two germline ends. The CDR3 nucleotides are TGTGCCAGCAGCGTAGGACAGCTGAACACTGAAGCTTTCTTT. It codes for CASSVGQLNTEAFF.

The CDR3 coding sequence is TGCGCCAGCAGCTTGAGCCCCTACGAGCAGTACTTC. It encodes CASSLSPYEQYF. The chain employs TRBV5-1 and TRBJ2-7; D call uncertain. This CDR3 contains 12 residues. Trimming cost V 1 base and J 2 bases, with 4 bases left between them. From germline, CDR1 is SGHRS and CDR2 YFSETQ.

The chain is built from TRBV2 and TRBJ1-5, with TRBD1 matching over 8 bases. Germline CDR1 and CDR2: SNHLY and FYNNEI. This CDR3 comprises 15 residues. V was clipped by 7 bases and J by 3 bases; unmatched bases: 8. The CDR3 spells CASMVGTGYNQPQHF. CDR3 nucleotide sequence: TGTGCCAGCATGGTTGGGACAGGCTACAATCAGCCCCAGCATTTT. The variable domain in full, with the rest retrieved from reference TRBV2 and TRBJ1-5, is EPEVTQTPSHQVTQMGQEVILRCVPISNHLYFYWYRQILGQKVEFLVSFYNNEISEKSEIFDDQFSVERPDGSNFTLKIRSTKLEDSAMYFCASMVGTGYNQPQHFGDGTRLSIL.

The rearrangement uses TRBV6-1 and TRBJ2-6; 10 nucleotides line up with TRBD1. In germline, CDR1 is MNHNS, CDR2 SASEGT. The V segment lost 4 bases and the J segment 4 bases; nucleotides outside the gene matches: 7. This CDR3 has 17 amino acids. CDR3 loop: CASSGDRGRRGANVLTF. The CDR3 region has the DNA TGTGCCAGCAGTGGAGACAGGGGGCGAAGAGGGGCCAACGTCCTGACTTTC.

The chain uses TRBV28 and TRBJ2-5; D not certain. This CDR3 region has 14 residues. Trimming took off 5 bases at V and 2 bases at J, with 12 bases between the two ends. Germline CDR1 is MDHEN and CDR2 is SYDVKM. The CDR3 loop reads CASSPYRSQETQYF. The CDR3 DNA follows: TGTGCCAGCAGTCCCTACAGATCTCAAGAGACCCAGTACTTC. Together with reference TRBV28 and TRBJ2-5, the CDR3 gives the full variable domain: DVKVTQSSRYLVKRTGEKVFLECVQDMDHENMFWYRQDPGLGLRLIYFSYDVKMKEKGDIPEGYSVSREKKERFSLILESASTNQTSMYLCASSPYRSQETQYFGPGTRLLVL.

V is TRBV7-2 and J is TRBJ1-5, with D perhaps matching TRBD1 (5 bases). The CDR3 runs to 15 residues. V lost 1 base and J 4 bases, leaving 11 bases between the germline ends. Germline V CDR1 and CDR2: SGHTA, FQGNSA. CDR3 DNA: TGTGCCAGCAGCTTAGATGGGGCAGGGAATCAGCCCCAGCATTTT. Translating gives CASSLDGAGNQPQHF.

This clone was seen just once. The chain employs TRBV9 and TRBJ2-7; 9 bases align to TRBD1. The CDR3 is 15 residues long. Germline CDR1 SGDLS, CDR2 YYNGEE. V trimming: 3 bases; J trimming: 2 bases; junction bases outside the gene matches: 6. The CDR3 bases are TGTGCCAGCAGCGACATTAGGGACAGGGCCTACGAGCAGTACTTC. Protein sequence: CASSDIRDRAYEQYF.

The gene calls are TRBV19 and TRBJ2-1; 10 positions agree with TRBD1. The V and J ends lost 10 bases and 0 bases, in that order; junction bases with no gene match: 12. Germline loops: CDR1 LNHDA, CDR2 SQIVND (reference sequence). The CDR3 is 17 amino acids. The CDR3 bases are TGTGCCACCTCCGGGACAGGGGCTTGGAGCTCCTACAATGAGCAGTTCTTC. The encoded protein is CATSGTGAWSSYNEQFF.

The chain employs TRBV28 and TRBJ2-7; perhaps TRBD2 as D (6 bases). CDR1 and CDR2 (germline): MDHEN, SYDVKM. This CDR3 has 16 residues. Trimming shortened V by 4 bases and J by 7 bases, and 23 bases separated the two germline ends. CDR3 nucleotides: TGTGCCAGCAGTTACAGTTTGGCGGGATTAGGGAGAGAGCAGTACTTC. It encodes CASSYSLAGLGREQYF.

The genes are TRBV5-6 and TRBJ1-1; D is perhaps TRBD1 (6 bases). The ends were cut back, 6 bases at V and 7 bases at J, with 19 bases in the middle. CDR1 and CDR2 (germline): SGHDT, YYEEEE. This CDR3 is 14 amino acids long. The CDR3, as DNA: TGTGCCAGCACCCAACCGGGACAACCGTTTGAAGCTTTCTTT. Translation: CASTQPGQPFEAFF.

CDR3 sequence reads: CASSLAGNTGELFF. Written as DNA, the CDR3 is TGTGCCAGCAGCTTGGCCGGGAACACCGGGGAGCTGTTTTTT. The chain employs TRBV5-4 and TRBJ2-2, with unresolved D. Germline V lookup: CDR1 SGHNT, CDR2 YYREEE (reference sequence). The CDR3 spans 14 residues. Trimming took off 0 bases at V and 1 base at J, with 4 bases between the two ends.

The chain joins TRBV27 to TRBJ2-5; 7 bases align to TRBD1. This CDR3 has 14 amino acids. Trimming at V came to 5 bases and at J to 5 bases, leaving 8 bases not matched to a gene. The germline V gene encodes CDR1 MNHEY and CDR2 SMNVEV (reference sequence). This chain's CDR3 is CASSLTGASETQYF. Written as DNA, the CDR3 is TGTGCCAGCAGTCTAACAGGGGCTTCGGAGACCCAGTACTTC.

This chain joins TRBV10-3 and TRBJ2-7, with 12 positions matching TRBD2. CDR3 length: 15 amino acids. Per the germline V gene, CDR1 is ENHRY and CDR2 is SYGVKD. J lost 1 base, V lost 6 bases, and 4 bases had no gene match. The CDR3 loop is CAISGTSGSSYEQYF. The CDR3 DNA reads as TGTGCCATCAGCGGGACTAGCGGGTCTTCCTACGAGCAGTACTTC.

The V call is TRBV2, the J call TRBJ2-7; 9 bases are a match to TRBD2. Looked up from germline, CDR1 is SNHLY and CDR2 is FYNNEI. The CDR3 length is 16 residues. The V segment lost 0 bases and the J segment 6 bases; nucleotides outside the gene matches: 9. The CDR3 nucleotides are TGTGCCAGCAGTGAAGCTTCATTGGCGGGGGGGTTCGAGCAGTACTTC. It yields the protein CASSEASLAGGFEQYF.

The rearrangement uses TRBV7-2 and TRBJ2-3; D is unresolved. Germline V gene data show CDR1 as SGHTA and CDR2 as FQGNSA. CDR3 length: 13 amino acids. The V end was cut by 1 base, the J end by 2 bases, with 4 bases between. Here the CDR3 reads CASSLEITDTQYF. CDR3 DNA: TGTGCCAGCAGCTTAGAGATCACAGATACGCAGTATTTT.

In DNA form, the CDR3 reads TGTGCCTGGGGGACAGGGGGCGTAATTCTTTCCGGGGAGCTGTTTTTT. Amino acid sequence: CAWGTGGVILSGELFF. The chain recombines TRBV30 with TRBJ2-2, with 12 bases that match TRBD1. The germline V gene has CDR1 GTSNPN and CDR2 SVGIG (reference sequence). The CDR3 loop spans 16 amino acids. V shed 5 bases and J 6 bases; nucleotides not matched to a gene: 10.

The CDR3 DNA reads as TGTGCCAGAGATAGCGGGAGGGCCGGGGAGACCCAGTACTTC. It codes for CARDSGRAGETQYF. J is TRBJ2-5 and V is TRBV6-5; TRBD2 aligns across 11 bases. The junction had 8 bases not matched to a gene; V was cut back by 9 bases and J by 5 bases. Germline V gene sequence: CDR1 MNHEY, CDR2 SVGAGI. This CDR3 spans 14 amino acids.

V usage is TRBV11-2 and J usage is TRBJ2-3; 8 bases align to TRBD1. There are 15 residues in the CDR3. V shed 1 base and J 5 bases; nucleotides not matched to a gene: 5. In germline, CDR1 is SGHAT, CDR2 FQNNGV. In DNA, the CDR3 is TGTGCCAGCAGCTTAGGGACAGGGTCCGGAGATACGCAGTATTTT. This sequence encodes CASSLGTGSGDTQYF.